Each of the 15 T cell receptor beta chains below was sequenced from the same sample in a study of blood T cells in healthy people across ages. With a J-beta primer mix and a sample-barcoded 5' primer, a second PCR ran about 7 to 11 cycles. TCRdb used MiXCR to reprocess the 5' RACE reads, holding one entry per CDR3 protein. The sample carries 700,000 to 850,000 distinct CDR3 sequences, less than 70% recorded once. Sequenced sample: blood. The receptors come from a man older than 75 in good health.

The V call is TRBV4-2, the J call TRBJ2-1; D is unresolved. The CDR3 has 12 residues. Germline CDR1 is LGHNA and CDR2 is YNFKEQ. V was pared by 0 bases and J by 8 bases, with 5 bases between. CDR3 in amino acids: CASSQEVHEQFF. CDR3 in DNA: TGTGCCAGCAGCCAAGAGGTGCATGAGCAGTTCTTC.

This clonotype was seen more than once but under ten times. The chain combines TRBV5-1 with TRBJ2-7, with D perhaps TRBD2 (6 bases). The CDR3 loop spans 13 amino acids. Germline CDR1 SGHRS, CDR2 YFSETQ. The V end lost 4 bases, the J end lost 7 bases, and 15 bases lay between the germline ends. The CDR3 protein is CASSGGTGEEQYF. DNA of the CDR3: TGCGCCAGCAGCGGAGGGACCGGAGAAGAGCAGTACTTC.

This clonotype appeared a single time. The chain is built from TRBV7-2 and TRBJ2-4; tentatively, D is TRBD2 (5 bases). The better agreement between TRBJ2-5 and the DNA end casts doubt on the J call. The CDR3 has 14 amino acids. CDR1 SGHTA and CDR2 FQGNSA come from the germline V gene. DNA of the CDR3: TGTGCCAGCAGCTTAGACGGAGTAGCGCGGACCCAGTACTTC. Translating it yields CASSLDGVARTQYF.

The chain combines TRBV2 with TRBJ1-1; 9 bases are a match to TRBD1. Germline trimming cut 4 bases from V and 0 bases from J; bases unmatched to any gene: 9. Germline V gene sequence: CDR1 SNHLY, CDR2 FYNNEI. CDR3 length: 17 amino acids. CDR3 coding DNA: TGTGCCAGCAGTGCGCTAGGACAGGGGTCCCTGAACACTGAAGCTTTCTTT. It encodes CASSALGQGSLNTEAFF.

This clonotype was detected once. The chain joins TRBV28 to TRBJ2-5; maybe TRBD1 (5 bases). The J call may be in error: the DNA end matches TRBJ2-7 better. Germline CDR1 reads MDHEN; CDR2 reads SYDVKM. CDR3 length equals 13 residues. Here the CDR3 DNA reads TGTGCCAGCAGTTTACGGCTCAGGGACGAGCAGTACTTC. It yields the protein CASSLRLRDEQYF.

This sequence joins TRBV4-2 and TRBJ2-5; 8 positions match TRBD1. The trim removed 2 bases at V and 5 bases at J, leaving 7 bases unmatched. Germline values: CDR1 LGHNA, CDR2 YNFKEQ. The CDR3 extends over 15 amino acids. CDR3 in DNA: TGTGCCAGCAGCCAAAAACAGGGGGTAGGGGAGACCCAGTACTTC. Translating it yields CASSQKQGVGETQYF.

This clonotype was counted between two and nine times. J is TRBJ2-4 and V is TRBV20-1, with TRBD2 identical over 13 bases. With the DNA end fitting TRBJ2-7 better, the J assignment may be wrong. This CDR3 has 15 residues. CDR1 and CDR2 from the germline V gene are DFQATT and SNEGSKA (reference sequence). In DNA form, the CDR3 reads TGCAGTGCTCGCAGGGGACTAGCGGGATTTGGCGAGCAGTACTTC. Its translation is CSARRGLAGFGEQYF.

The rearrangement joins TRBV28 to TRBJ2-7; the match to TRBD2 covers 10 bases. Germline V lookup: CDR1 MDHEN, CDR2 SYDVKM. V was pared by 5 bases and J by 5 bases, with 9 bases of the junction left unmatched. CDR3 length equals 15 residues. The CDR3 coding sequence is TGTGCCAGCAGTCCCCTAGCGGGAGCAAGCAACGAGCAGTACTTC. Protein: CASSPLAGASNEQYF.

The chain carries TRBV27 and TRBJ2-6; the match to TRBD1 covers 7 bases. Trimming at V came to 8 bases and at J to 2 bases, leaving 6 bases not matched to a gene. The CDR3 is made up of 15 amino acids. Germline V gene data show CDR1 as MNHEY and CDR2 as SMNVEV (reference sequence). As DNA, the CDR3 is TGTGCCAGCGGACCACAGGGGACTGGGGCCAACGTCCTGACTTTC. Protein sequence: CASGPQGTGANVLTF. Combining the CDR3 with reference TRBV27 and TRBJ2-6 gives the whole variable domain EAQVTQNPRYLITVTGKKLTVTCSQNMNHEYMSWYRQDPGLGLRQIYYSMNVEVTDKGDVPEGYKVSRKEKRNFPLILESPSPNQTSLYFCASGPQGTGANVLTFGAGSRLTVL.

This clonotype has just one count. This chain connects TRBV7-3 to TRBJ2-1; no reliable D call. The CDR3 contains 13 residues. V gave up 4 bases and J gave up 9 bases, with 13 bases separating them. Germline assignment: CDR1 SGHTA and CDR2 FQGTGA. DNA for the CDR3: TGTGCCAGCAGCTCGGGCCAGATGGGTGAGCAGTTCTTC. Its translation is CASSSGQMGEQFF.

The chain couples TRBV3-1 to TRBJ2-5; 8 bases are a match to TRBD2. In germline, CDR1 is LGHDT, CDR2 YNNKEL (reference sequence). Trimming at V came to 3 bases and at J to 4 bases, leaving 4 bases not matched to a gene. The CDR3 has 14 amino acids. In DNA form, the CDR3 reads TGTGCCAGCAGCCAGAGCGGGAGCACAGAGACCCAGTACTTC. Translated, it gives CASSQSGSTETQYF.

This chain connects TRBV7-2 to TRBJ1-5, with D perhaps matching TRBD1 (6 bases). Germline V gene sequence: CDR1 SGHTA, CDR2 FQGNSA. V lost 3 bases to trimming and J lost 5 bases, with 17 bases between them. This CDR3 contains 16 residues. The CDR3 spells CASSFMGAHGDQPQHF. CDR3 sequence (DNA): TGTGCCAGCAGCTTTATGGGGGCGCATGGCGATCAGCCCCAGCATTTT.

This rearrangement joins TRBV28 to TRBJ2-7; TRBD2 agrees at 8 bases. The V segment lost 7 bases and the J segment 1 base; nucleotides outside the gene matches: 12. The CDR3 has 16 residues. Germline V gives CDR1 MDHEN, CDR2 SYDVKM. CDR3 residues: CASKQFISGISYEQYF. The CDR3 region has the DNA TGTGCCAGCAAACAATTTATTAGCGGGATATCCTACGAGCAGTACTTC.

This sequence joins TRBV29-1 and TRBJ2-1, with 8 bases that match TRBD2. The end of the DNA is better explained by TRBJ2-7, so the J call may be wrong. Germline values: CDR1 SQVTM, CDR2 ANQGSEA. The CDR3 sequence is 14 residues long. CDR3: CSVLAGSSYNEQYF. The CDR3 region has the DNA TGCAGCGTGTTAGCGGGAAGCTCCTACAATGAGCAGTACTTC.

This clonotype showed up just a few times. This chain uses TRBV20-1 with TRBJ2-7, with 9 bases identical to TRBD1. The CDR3 length is 15 residues. Looked up from germline, CDR1 is DFQATT and CDR2 is SNEGSKA (reference sequence). Unmatched junction bases numbered 9, after V lost 1 base and J lost 5 bases. The DNA of the CDR3 is TGCAGTGCTAGAGGCGCTGCGACAGGGGGAAACGAGCAGTACTTC. This gives the protein CSARGAATGGNEQYF.